These T cell receptor beta chains were read from a single sample in a study of blood T cells in healthy people across ages. MiXCR, applied by TCRdb to the 5' RACE reads, yields one record per CDR3 protein. The data contain about 590,000 distinct CDR3 sequences, less than 35% of them singletons. Sequenced input: blood. These receptors came from a woman older than 75 in good health. Each CDR3 is given with its conserved first and last residue.

v_call	cdr3_length	j_call	cdr3_aa
TRBV6-1	14	TRBJ1-5	CASMGWDRLAAQHF
TRBV10-3	15	TRBJ2-1	CAISESARGRAEQFF
TRBV5-1	15	TRBJ2-2	CASSLTGPNTGELFF
TRBV5-1	11	TRBJ2-1	CASSLGQGQFF
TRBV12-3/TRBV12-4	14	TRBJ1-2	CASSPGPVRYGYTF
TRBV28	12	.	CASRGQGCEQYF
TRBV7-9	13	TRBJ1-5	CASSFTGEQPQHF
TRBV12-3/TRBV12-4	17	TRBJ1-1	CASSLASGGLGNTEAFF
TRBV2	15	TRBJ2-5	CASSESIRTGETQYF
TRBV20-1	17	TRBJ1-6	CSAMVIAPGSYNSPLHF
TRBV3-1	14	TRBJ2-5	CASSQAGEAETQYF
TRBV6-1	17	TRBJ2-1	CASSGGLAGGFDNEQFF
TRBV14	15	TRBJ2-5	CASSPPLGRGETQYF
TRBV30	12	TRBJ1-4	CALTGSNEKLFF
TRBV7-6	12	TRBJ2-2	CASNRGPGELFF
TRBV4-3	13	TRBJ2-7	CASSLKLAAEQYF
TRBV9	13	TRBJ2-1	CASGPQGGHEQFF
TRBV6-5	11	TRBJ2-3	CASTVQDTQYF
TRBV5-1	15	TRBJ1-5	CASSPGTALNQPQHF
TRBV7-2	16	TRBJ2-1	CASSSRSGQGINEQFF
TRBV5-1	17	TRBJ1-2	CASSLGQGAKPNYGYTF
TRBV7-2	16	TRBJ2-5	CASSQLGLADQETQYF
TRBV27	18	TRBJ2-1	CASSSDRGRGIPCNEQFF
TRBV7-3	15	TRBJ2-1	CASSSGPSRANEQFF
TRBV27	15	TRBJ2-3	CATRRTGRMEDTQYF
TRBV29-1	14	TRBJ2-7	CSVSGTGDLYEQYF
TRBV6-2/TRBV6-3	15	TRBJ2-3	CASSYVRGGTDTQYF
TRBV20-1	11	TRBJ2-5	CSAAKGETQYF
TRBV7-2	16	TRBJ1-5	CASSPRGGQGRQPQHF
TRBV24-1	14	TRBJ1-5	CATRETGANQPQHF
TRBV7-8	14	TRBJ2-7	CASSFGQGPYEQYF
TRBV30	16	TRBJ1-2	CAWSVDSVVLNYGYTF
TRBV28	15	TRBJ2-3	CASGRPGGWTDTQYF
TRBV4-2	15	TRBJ1-1	CASSQVGGELTEAFF
TRBV3-1	16	TRBJ2-4	CASSQDPWRAKDIQYF
TRBV7-2	15	TRBJ1-2	CASSLFGQGDYGYTF
TRBV30	14	TRBJ1-4	CAWSRQGRSEKLFF
TRBV2	12	TRBJ2-7	CASSNVAYEQYF
TRBV28	16	TRBJ2-3	CVSRPTAGWSTDTQYF
TRBV7-3	15	TRBJ1-1	CASSSDRGLNTEAFF